These 3 T cell receptor beta chains came from one sample sequenced in a study of T cells of healthy individuals. TCRdb used MiXCR to reprocess the 5' RACE reads, holding one entry per CDR3 protein. The sample includes roughly 76,000 distinct CDR3 sequences, more than 4.5% of them seen just once. The receptors come from a female donor in good health.

This clonotype was observed a handful of times. This chain uses TRBV5-4 with TRBJ1-2, with D perhaps matching TRBD1 (5 bases). V was clipped by 2 bases and J by 7 bases, with 18 bases between them. In germline, CDR1 is SGHNT, CDR2 YYREEE (reference sequence). CDR3 length equals 15 residues. The CDR3 is CASSFSIGQGRGYTF. In DNA form, the CDR3 reads TGTGCCAGCAGCTTTTCCATCGGGCAGGGCCGTGGCTACACCTTC. The full variable domain, its missing parts supplied by reference TRBV5-4 and TRBJ1-2, is ETGVTQSPTHLIKTRGQQVTLRCSSQSGHNTVSWYQQALGQGPQFIFQYYREEENGRGNFPPRFSGLQFPNYSSELNVNALELDDSALYLCASSFSIGQGRGYTFGSGTRLTVV.

This clonotype was counted ten times or more. This rearrangement joins TRBV9 to TRBJ1-5, with D unresolved. Trimming took off 0 bases at V and 3 bases at J, with 7 bases between the two ends. From germline, CDR1 is SGDLS and CDR2 YYNGEE. CDR3 length: 14 residues. The CDR3 reads CASSVGGINQPQHF. The CDR3 region has the DNA TGTGCCAGCAGCGTAGGAGGGATCAATCAGCCCCAGCATTTT.

This clonotype was seen repeatedly, ten times or more. CDR3 DNA sequence: TGTGCCAGCACCCTTACCGGGGAGCTGTTTTTT. It is translated as CASTLTGELFF. This chain uses TRBV3-1 with TRBJ2-2; D call uncertain. Germline V CDR1 and CDR2: LGHDT, YNNKEL (reference sequence). The CDR3 runs to 11 residues. Trimming cost V 7 bases and J 5 bases, with 5 bases left between them.